This T cell receptor (beta chain) is drawn from a study of Graves' ophthalmopathy and Graves' hyperthyroidism. RNA transcripts served as template for amplifying TCR beta CDR3 sequences. A first-round RT-PCR used HTBI primers, followed by a second-round multiplex PCR. TCRdb processed the multiplex PCR reads anew with MiXCR; each CDR3 protein has one entry. The table shows about 660,000 distinct CDR3 sequences, with approximately 39% occurring only once. The CDR3 has 13 residues. Germline V gene sequence: CDR1 SGHVS, CDR2 FQNEAQ. V dropped 8 bases and J dropped 1 base, with 11 bases sitting between them.

The origin of this receptor is an adult man with Graves' ophthalmopathy. The chain recombines TRBV7-8 with TRBJ2-5; unclear D gene. The sequenced sample consisted of peripheral blood. The CDR3 reads CASSPETQETQYF. In DNA, the CDR3 is TGTGCCAGCTCACCCGAGACCCAAGAGACCCAGTACTTC.